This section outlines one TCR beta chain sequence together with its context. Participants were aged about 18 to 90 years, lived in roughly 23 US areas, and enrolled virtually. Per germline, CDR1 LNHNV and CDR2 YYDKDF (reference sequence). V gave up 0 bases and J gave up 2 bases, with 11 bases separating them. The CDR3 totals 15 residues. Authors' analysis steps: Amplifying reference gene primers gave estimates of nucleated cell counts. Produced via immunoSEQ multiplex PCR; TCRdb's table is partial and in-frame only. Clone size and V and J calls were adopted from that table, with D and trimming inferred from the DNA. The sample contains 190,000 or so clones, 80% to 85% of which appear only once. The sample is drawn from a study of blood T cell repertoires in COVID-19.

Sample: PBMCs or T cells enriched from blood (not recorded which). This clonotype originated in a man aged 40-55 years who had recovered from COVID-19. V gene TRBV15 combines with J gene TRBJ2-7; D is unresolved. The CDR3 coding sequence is TGTGCCACCAGCAGAGATCAGGTGAGAGCCTACGAGCAGTACTTC. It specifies CATSRDQVRAYEQYF.